Each of the 24 T cell receptor beta chains below was sequenced from the same sample in a study of graft-versus-host responses after intestinal transplantation (dated by TCRdb to 2020 to 2023). Libraries were prepared through the immunoSEQ multiplex PCR assay. Entries here come from immuneACCESS through TCRdb and include only in-frame sequences with V and J called. Some clones fail to appear in such tables; in the studies checked, an unresolved V gene covers under half of the shortfall, and the cause of the remainder is unknown. In all, the sample holds over 7,500 clones, and around 79% of those were seen once. The leading ten clones occupy 20% to 25% of the sample. Dithiothreitol, EDTA incubations and collagenase D digestion were used to isolate intraepithelial and lamina propria lymphocytes from graft specimens. The sample here was ileum tissue, taken roughly 470 days after intestinal transplantation. These receptors originate from a human patient who received an intestinal transplant, so some T cells may come from the graft donor.

This clone occurred once. The genes are TRBV28 and TRBJ2-1; possibly TRBD1 for D (6 bases). Per germline, CDR1 MDHEN and CDR2 SYDVKM. There are 15 residues in the CDR3. The V and J ends lost 5 bases and 3 bases respectively, with 14 bases between them. DNA for the CDR3: TGTGCCAGCAGTCCCGGGACAAATCTCTACAATGAGCAGTTCTTC. Protein: CASSPGTNLYNEQFF.

Of note for this clone: Other DNA sequences in this sample translate to the same CDR3. The rearrangement joins TRBV14 to TRBJ2-3, with 8 positions matching TRBD2. The CDR3 is 20 amino acids. Trimming removed 4 bases from V and 0 bases from J; junction bases left unmatched: 18. CDR1 SGHDN and CDR2 FVKESK come from the germline V gene. The chain's CDR3 is CASSRLAAGGRSASTDTQYF. In DNA form, the CDR3 reads TGTGCCAGCAGCCGGCTAGCCGCGGGGGGCCGGAGTGCTAGCACAGATACGCAGTATTTT.

The genes are TRBV5-1 and TRBJ2-7; 11 bases line up with TRBD2. Germline-derived CDR1 and CDR2 are SGHRS and YFSETQ. The CDR3 spans 16 residues. The V gene end was trimmed by 4 bases and the J gene end by 1 base; junction bases not matched to a gene: 7. The CDR3 reads CASSRKLAGDSYEQYF. CDR3 nucleotides: TGCGCCAGCAGCCGTAAACTAGCGGGGGATTCCTACGAGCAGTACTTC.

The rearrangement joins TRBV5-1 to TRBJ2-7, with TRBD2 matching over 14 bases. CDR1 and CDR2 from the germline V gene are SGHRS and YFSETQ. V lost 1 base, J lost 5 bases, and 8 bases stayed unmatched. The CDR3 sequence is 17 residues long. Here the CDR3 reads CASSLFGGTSGGNEQYF. For the CDR3, the DNA is TGCGCCAGCAGCTTGTTCGGAGGGACTAGCGGGGGCAACGAGCAGTACTTC.

In its sample, this clone was seen once. This chain links TRBV21-1 with TRBJ2-7; TRBD2 is the table's D call, not checked against the DNA. TRBV21-1 is tagged as a pseudogene. The CDR3 contains 14 residues. The CDR3 DNA is TGTGCCAGCAGCAAACTGGGAGACGCCAGCGAGCAGTACTTC. Translating it yields CASSKLGDASEQYF.

This clone has just one count. The rearrangement joins TRBV7-9 to TRBJ1-5, with a weak D call TRBD1 (6 bases). CDR3 length: 13 amino acids. The V end was cut by 5 bases, the J end by 4 bases, with 9 bases between. Germline lookup yields CDR1 SEHNR and CDR2 FQNEAQ (reference sequence). As DNA, the CDR3 is TGTGCCAGCAGCCTACAGGGTAATCAGCCCCAGCATTTT. Residues: CASSLQGNQPQHF.

The chain has TRBV19 and TRBJ1-2; perhaps TRBD1 as D (6 bases). Germline V gene sequence: CDR1 LNHDA, CDR2 SQIVND (reference sequence). The CDR3 has 21 amino acids. V gave up 4 bases and J gave up 0 bases, with 30 bases separating them. The CDR3 DNA follows: TGTGCCAGTAGTACACGGTCGGGCGGGGATAGACGCAGGGGTGCTAACTATGGCTACACCTTC. The encoded protein is CASSTRSGGDRRRGANYGYTF.

The chain links TRBV7-3 to TRBJ1-6, with 9 bases fitting TRBD1. Looked up from germline, CDR1 is SGHTA and CDR2 is FQGTGA. V lost 5 bases to trimming and J lost 10 bases; unmatched junction nucleotides: 12. The length of the CDR3 is 16 residues. The CDR3, as DNA: TGTGCCAGCAGCGCCCTCCCGGGACAGGGTTCCTCACCCCTCCACTTT. Amino acid sequence: CASSALPGQGSSPLHF.

J is TRBJ2-7 and V is TRBV10-3; 15 bases align to TRBD2. The CDR3 is 15 amino acids. Germline-derived CDR1 and CDR2 are ENHRY and SYGVKD. The trim removed 11 bases at V and 2 bases at J, leaving 7 bases unmatched. CDR3 coding DNA: TGTGCCGTATCGGGACTAGCGGGGGGTACCTACGAGCAGTACTTC. Its protein product is CAVSGLAGGTYEQYF.

This clone was seen only once. The chain couples TRBV5-5 to TRBJ2-3; D unclear. Germline V lookup: CDR1 SGHKS, CDR2 YYEKEE (reference sequence). The ends were cut back, 6 bases at V and 7 bases at J, with 9 bases in the middle. CDR3 length: 11 residues. The CDR3 loop reads CASNRGYTQYF. The CDR3 DNA reads TGTGCCAGCAACCGTGGGTATACGCAGTATTTT.

This clone was observed a handful of times. V and J are TRBV29-1 and TRBJ2-7; D possibly corresponds to TRBD1 (6 bases). Germline CDR1 reads SQVTM; CDR2 reads ANQGSEA. The CDR3 is 15 residues long. V lost 7 bases to trimming and J lost 0 bases, with 19 bases between them. CDR3 in amino acids: CSAFPGHGTSYEQYF. DNA of the CDR3: TGCAGCGCCTTCCCGGGACATGGAACCTCCTACGAGCAGTACTTC.

The V call is TRBV27, the J call TRBJ1-2, with D possibly matching TRBD1 (6 bases). CDR1 and CDR2 from the germline V gene are MNHEY and SMNVEV (reference sequence). Trimming cost V 8 bases and J 3 bases, with 10 bases left between them. The CDR3 consists of 12 residues. This chain's CDR3 is CASYRVDYGYTF. The CDR3 DNA sequence: TGTGCCAGCTACAGGGTTGACTATGGCTACACCTTC.

The gene calls are TRBV4-1 and TRBJ2-2; perhaps TRBD2 as D (5 bases). V was trimmed by 2 bases and J by 6 bases, leaving 10 bases between them. CDR3 length equals 14 residues. Germline CDR1 is MGHRA and CDR2 is YSYEKL. CDR3 in DNA: TGCGCCAGCAGCCAAAGGGCGGAGGCCGGGGAGCTGTTTTTT. This translates into CASSQRAEAGELFF.

The chain is built from TRBV5-4 and TRBJ2-5; the match to TRBD2 covers 7 bases. The CDR3 covers 17 residues. Germline V gene lookup returns CDR1 SGHNT and CDR2 YYREEE (reference sequence). Unmatched junction bases numbered 16, after V lost 3 bases and J lost 5 bases. The CDR3 nucleotides are TGTGCCAGCAGCTCGGCCCAGCGGGGCTTAGATAAGGAGACCCAGTACTTC. It is translated as CASSSAQRGLDKETQYF.

The chain's CDR3 is CASSQPEGRPHYEQYF. Here the CDR3 DNA reads TGCGCCAGCAGTCAACCCGAGGGGCGGCCCCACTACGAGCAGTACTTC. V usage is TRBV23-1 and J usage is TRBJ2-5, with D perhaps given as TRBD1 or TRBD2 (5 bases each). TRBJ2-7 explains the end of the DNA better; the J call may be wrong. TRBV23-1 is filed as an ORF, its function uncertain. This CDR3 is built from 16 residues.

V is TRBV4-1 and J is TRBJ1-3; the D is unclear. The CDR3 covers 15 residues. Trimming cost V 1 base and J 0 bases, with 7 bases left between them. From germline, CDR1 is MGHRA and CDR2 YSYEKL. CDR3 sequence: CASSQVTTSGNTIYF. The CDR3 DNA reads as TGCGCCAGCAGCCAAGTGACAACCTCTGGAAACACCATATATTTT.

V gene TRBV19 combines with J gene TRBJ1-2, with D tentatively TRBD1 (5 bases). Germline V lookup: CDR1 LNHDA, CDR2 SQIVND (reference sequence). This CDR3 region has 15 residues. The ends were cut back, 0 bases at V and 2 bases at J, with 10 bases in the middle. In nucleotides, the CDR3 is TGTGCCAGTAGTATAGATGGAGACAGAAACTATGGCTACACCTTC. It translates to CASSIDGDRNYGYTF.

This clone was seen a handful of times. The CDR3 region is CASGSPGATNEKLFF. The CDR3 DNA reads TGTGCCAGCGGGTCCCCCGGTGCAACTAATGAAAAACTGTTTTTT. The rearrangement joins TRBV7-6 to TRBJ1-4; D unclear. Trimming cost V 8 bases and J 0 bases, with 13 bases left between them. Germline values: CDR1 SGHVS, CDR2 FNYEAQ. CDR3 length: 15 residues.

The J gene is TRBJ1-1, the V gene TRBV15; possibly TRBD1 for D (5 bases). The V end lost 6 bases, the J end lost 0 bases, and 11 bases lay between the germline ends. This CDR3 contains 14 residues. Looked up from germline, CDR1 is LNHNV and CDR2 is YYDKDF (reference sequence). The CDR3 here is CATRATVMNTEAFF. Here the CDR3 DNA reads TGTGCCACCAGGGCGACAGTCATGAACACTGAAGCTTTCTTT.

The chain has TRBV19 and TRBJ1-1; no reliable D call. V shed 0 bases and J shed 10 bases, with 12 bases lying between them. This CDR3 contains 13 residues. CDR1 LNHDA and CDR2 SQIVND come from the germline V gene (reference sequence). The CDR3 coding sequence is TGTGCCAGTAGTATAGATGGAAGGTTCCGAGCTTTCTTT. It codes for CASSIDGRFRAFF.

This sequence joins TRBV29-1 and TRBJ2-1; TRBD1 or TRBD2 may be the D gene (5 bases each). V was shortened by 7 bases and J by 0 bases, with 16 bases between the two germline ends. This CDR3 comprises 15 residues. Germline CDR1 SQVTM, CDR2 ANQGSEA. The CDR3 sequence is CSGTRGPSSYNEQFF. The CDR3, as DNA: TGCAGCGGGACACGGGGACCGAGCTCCTACAATGAGCAGTTCTTC.

The chain couples TRBV7-5 to TRBJ1-2. TRBV7-5 is listed as a pseudogene. This CDR3 has 11 residues. In DNA form, the CDR3 reads TGTGCCAGCAGCTTAGACTATGGCTACACCTTC. Protein product: CASSLDYGYTF.

This clone showed up just a few times. This chain links TRBV2 with TRBJ2-1, with no clear D. V dropped 6 bases and J dropped 4 bases, with 10 bases sitting between them. The CDR3 has 13 amino acids. CDR1 is SNHLY, CDR2 FYNNEI, per germline. The CDR3 loop reads CASREPPYNEQFF. CDR3 nucleotides: TGTGCCAGCAGGGAACCACCTTACAATGAGCAGTTCTTC.

The J gene is TRBJ2-7, the V gene TRBV10-1; no definite D call. Germline CDR1 is WNHNN and CDR2 is SYGVQD (reference sequence). The CDR3 extends over 12 amino acids. The V end lost 2 bases, the J end lost 6 bases, and 8 bases lay between the germline ends. Written as DNA, the CDR3 is TGCGCCAGCAGTGAGGCGAGTTCCGAGCAGTACTTC. It translates to CASSEASSEQYF.